This is a list of T cell receptor beta chains from one sample in a study of Ad26.COV2.S vaccination and SARS-CoV-2 variants. Sequenced by immunoSEQ multiplex PCR; TCRdb stores in-frame clones only, minus some. The sample lists hundreds of thousands of clones, around 92% occurring once. This sample comprised peripheral blood, obtained in a trial of Ad26.COV2.S vaccine versus placebo. Receptor source: a person between 18 and 59 years old who received the Ad26.COV2.S COVID-19 vaccine or a placebo. CDR3s include the opening cysteine and the closing phenylalanine or tryptophan. Fields, in order: clone size, V gene, D gene, J gene, CDR3 protein, CDR3 DNA. The D gene is left open where the match is weak. Some rows mark clone size as missing; the rest say once, few, many or name a class of expanded clone.

size: -
V: TRBV5-4
D: TRBD1
J: TRBJ2-2
CDR3: CASSLVNTGVGELFF
DNA: TGTGCCAGCAGCTTGGTAAACACAGGGGTCGGGGAGCTGTTTTTT

size: once
V: TRBV2
D: -
J: TRBJ2-7
CDR3: CASRDPLGEQYF
DNA: TGTGCCAGCCGGGACCCACTGGGCGAGCAGTACTTC

size: -
V: TRBV4-2
D: -
J: TRBJ2-3
CDR3: CASSQERGATDTQYF
DNA: TGTGCCAGCAGCCAAGAACGAGGGGCGACAGATACGCAGTATTTT

size: -
V: TRBV7-2
D: TRBD2
J: TRBJ2-3
CDR3: CASSLAPAGGPEDTQYF
DNA: TGTGCCAGCAGCTTAGCGCCAGCGGGGGGGCCGGAGGATACGCAGTATTTT

size: -
V: TRBV6-1
D: -
J: TRBJ2-4
CDR3: CASSETMNLLAKNIQYF
DNA: TGTGCCAGCAGCGAAACAATGAACCTCTTAGCCAAAAACATTCAGTACTTC

size: few
V: TRBV12-3/TRBV12-4
D: -
J: TRBJ2-5
CDR3: CASSLTETQYF
DNA: TGTGCCAGCAGTTTAACTGAGACCCAGTACTTC

size: -
V: TRBV6-5
D: -
J: TRBJ1-6
CDR3: CASQSRAIHSPLHF
DNA: TGTGCCAGCCAGTCTCGGGCTATCCATTCACCCCTCCACTTT

size: -
V: TRBV30
D: TRBD1
J: TRBJ2-7
CDR3: CAWDRAYEQYF
DNA: TGTGCCTGGGACAGGGCCTACGAGCAGTACTTC

size: -
V: TRBV6-2/TRBV6-3
D: -
J: TRBJ2-5
CDR3: CASSYYGPQETQYF
DNA: TGTGCCAGCAGTTACTACGGGCCACAAGAGACCCAGTACTTC

size: -
V: TRBV19
D: -
J: TRBJ2-2
CDR3: CASTYRGTATGELFF
DNA: TGTGCCAGTACCTATCGGGGGACAGCCACCGGGGAGCTGTTTTTT

size: -
V: TRBV7-2
D: -
J: TRBJ1-3
CDR3: CASSLVGTAGNTIYF
DNA: TGTGCCAGCAGCTTAGTCGGGACTGCTGGAAACACCATATATTTT

size: -
V: TRBV9
D: -
J: TRBJ1-4
CDR3: CASSVATGHATNEKLFF
DNA: TGTGCCAGCAGCGTAGCTACGGGCCACGCAACTAATGAAAAACTGTTTTTT

size: -
V: TRBV6-2/TRBV6-3
D: TRBD1
J: TRBJ1-5
CDR3: CASSRELGGYQPQHF
DNA: TGTGCCAGCAGTCGAGAACTAGGGGGCTACCAGCCCCAGCATTTT

size: -
V: TRBV7-7
D: -
J: TRBJ2-5
CDR3: CASSLAAQETQYF
DNA: TGTGCCAGCAGCTTAGCCGCTCAAGAGACCCAGTACTTC

size: -
V: TRBV6-5
D: -
J: TRBJ1-5
CDR3: CASSYGKGNQPQHF
DNA: TGTGCCAGCAGTTACGGGAAGGGGAATCAGCCCCAGCATTTT

size: -
V: TRBV6-6
D: -
J: TRBJ2-2
CDR3: CASIRRNDGELFF
DNA: TGTGCCAGCATAAGGAGGAATGACGGGGAGCTGTTTTTT